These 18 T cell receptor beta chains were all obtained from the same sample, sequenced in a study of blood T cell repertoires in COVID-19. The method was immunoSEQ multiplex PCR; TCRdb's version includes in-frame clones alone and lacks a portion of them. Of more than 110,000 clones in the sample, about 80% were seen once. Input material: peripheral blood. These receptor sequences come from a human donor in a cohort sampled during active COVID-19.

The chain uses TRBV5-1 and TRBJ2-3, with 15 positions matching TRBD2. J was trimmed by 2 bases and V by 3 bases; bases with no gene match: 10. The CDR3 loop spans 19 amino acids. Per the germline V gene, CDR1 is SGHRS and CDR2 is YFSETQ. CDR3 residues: CASSSGLAGGNPFTDTQYF. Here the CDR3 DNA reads TGCGCCAGCAGCTCCGGACTAGCGGGGGGGAACCCATTCACAGATACGCAGTATTTT.

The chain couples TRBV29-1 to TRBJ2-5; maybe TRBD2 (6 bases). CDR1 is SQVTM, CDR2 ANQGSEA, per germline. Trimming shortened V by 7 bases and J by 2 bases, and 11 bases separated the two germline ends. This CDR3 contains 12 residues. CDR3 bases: TGCAGCGCATCCGGGACTCAAGAGACCCAGTACTTC. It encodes CSASGTQETQYF.

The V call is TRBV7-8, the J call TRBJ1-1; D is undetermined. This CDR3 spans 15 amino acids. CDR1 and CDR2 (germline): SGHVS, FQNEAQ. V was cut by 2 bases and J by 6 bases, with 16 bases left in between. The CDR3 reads CASSLNLRPGAEAFF. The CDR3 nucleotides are TGTGCCAGCAGCTTAAATTTGAGGCCCGGCGCTGAAGCTTTCTTT.

Here the CDR3 DNA reads TGTGCCAGTAGTCACTTCCAGGGGGAGAACACTGAAGCTTTCTTT. Residues: CASSHFQGENTEAFF. The V call is TRBV19, the J call TRBJ1-1; 7 bases match TRBD1. Trimming cost V 5 bases and J 1 base; bases outside gene matches: 7. Germline CDR1 is LNHDA and CDR2 is SQIVND (reference sequence). CDR3 length equals 15 residues.

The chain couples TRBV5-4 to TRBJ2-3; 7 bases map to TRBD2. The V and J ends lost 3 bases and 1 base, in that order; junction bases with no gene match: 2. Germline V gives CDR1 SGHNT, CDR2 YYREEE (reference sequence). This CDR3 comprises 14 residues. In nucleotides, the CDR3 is TGTGCCAGCAGCTCCAGCGGGGGCACAGATACGCAGTATTTT. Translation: CASSSSGGTDTQYF.

The CDR3 region is CASSFPGSPPKEDTF. The CDR3 DNA sequence: TGTGCCAGCAGTTTTCCCGGATCCCCGCCCAAGGAGGACACCTTC. The rearrangement uses TRBV28 and TRBJ1-2; no reliable D call. V dropped 3 bases and J dropped 12 bases, with 23 bases sitting between them. The CDR3 runs to 15 residues. Germline CDR1 and CDR2: MDHEN and SYDVKM.

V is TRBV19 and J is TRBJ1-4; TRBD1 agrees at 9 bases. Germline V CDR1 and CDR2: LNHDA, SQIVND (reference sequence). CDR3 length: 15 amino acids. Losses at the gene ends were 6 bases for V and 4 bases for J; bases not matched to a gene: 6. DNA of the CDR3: TGTGCCAGTAGACCACAGGGGGCGAATAATGAAAAACTGTTTTTT. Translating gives CASRPQGANNEKLFF.

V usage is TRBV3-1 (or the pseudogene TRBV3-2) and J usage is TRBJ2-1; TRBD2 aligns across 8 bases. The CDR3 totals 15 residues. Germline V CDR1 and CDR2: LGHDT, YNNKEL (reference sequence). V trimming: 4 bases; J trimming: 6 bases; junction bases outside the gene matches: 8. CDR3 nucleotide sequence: TGTGCCAGCAGCCCCGGGGGGGGACTAGGCAATGAGCAGTTCTTC. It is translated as CASSPGGGLGNEQFF.

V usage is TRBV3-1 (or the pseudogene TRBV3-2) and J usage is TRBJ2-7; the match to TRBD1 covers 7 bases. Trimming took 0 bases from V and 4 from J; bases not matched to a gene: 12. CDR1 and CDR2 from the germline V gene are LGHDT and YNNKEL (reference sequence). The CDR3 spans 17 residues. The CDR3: CASSQDRAGRGFYEQYF. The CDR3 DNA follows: TGTGCCAGCAGCCAAGATCGGGCGGGCAGGGGGTTTTACGAGCAGTACTTC.

The CDR3, as DNA: TGCGCCAGCAGCTCGGGGGGAAGCAATCAGCCCCAGCATTTT. It translates to CASSSGGSNQPQHF. The V and J genes are TRBV5-1 and TRBJ1-5; D is perhaps TRBD1 (5 bases). Trimming stripped 3 bases from V and 1 base from J, with 8 bases between. Germline lookup yields CDR1 SGHRS and CDR2 YFSETQ. The CDR3 sequence is 14 residues long.

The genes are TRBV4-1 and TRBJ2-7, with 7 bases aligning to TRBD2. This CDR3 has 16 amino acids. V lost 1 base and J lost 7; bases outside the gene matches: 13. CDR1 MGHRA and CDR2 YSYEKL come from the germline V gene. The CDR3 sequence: CASSQGGGRRVLEQYF. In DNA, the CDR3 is TGCGCCAGCAGCCAAGGGGGAGGGCGGCGCGTTTTGGAGCAGTACTTC.

The CDR3 coding sequence is TGTGCCAGCAGCGTAGATCAGGGAAATTACCACGAGCAGTACTTC. It translates to CASSVDQGNYHEQYF. The chain is built from TRBV9 and TRBJ2-7; possible D gene TRBD1, 5 bases. Per germline, CDR1 SGDLS and CDR2 YYNGEE. CDR3 length equals 15 residues. V was shortened by 0 bases and J by 5 bases, with 15 bases between the two germline ends.

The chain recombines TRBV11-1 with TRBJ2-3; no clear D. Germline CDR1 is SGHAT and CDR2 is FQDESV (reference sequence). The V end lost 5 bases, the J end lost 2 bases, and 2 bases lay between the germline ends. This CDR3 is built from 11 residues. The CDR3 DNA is TGTGCCAGCAGCCACACAGATACGCAGTATTTT. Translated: CASSHTDTQYF.

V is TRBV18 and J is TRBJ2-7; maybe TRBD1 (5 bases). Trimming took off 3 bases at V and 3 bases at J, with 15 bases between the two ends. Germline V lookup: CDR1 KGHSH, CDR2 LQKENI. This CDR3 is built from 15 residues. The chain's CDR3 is CASSPRQGNNYEQYF. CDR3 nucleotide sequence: TGTGCCAGCTCACCCCGGCAGGGAAATAACTACGAGCAGTACTTC.

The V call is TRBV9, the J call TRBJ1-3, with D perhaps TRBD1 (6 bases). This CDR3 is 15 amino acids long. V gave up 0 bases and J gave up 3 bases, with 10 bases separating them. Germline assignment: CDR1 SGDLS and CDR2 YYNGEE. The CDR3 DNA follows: TGTGCCAGCAGCGTAGGAGGACAGAGTGGAAACACCATATATTTT. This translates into CASSVGGQSGNTIYF.

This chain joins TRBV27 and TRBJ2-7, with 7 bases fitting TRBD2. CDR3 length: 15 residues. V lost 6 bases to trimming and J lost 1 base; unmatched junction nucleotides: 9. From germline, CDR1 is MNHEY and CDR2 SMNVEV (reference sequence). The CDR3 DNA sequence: TGTGCCAGCAGCCACACTAGCGCCGGTTCCTACGAGCAGTACTTC. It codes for CASSHTSAGSYEQYF.

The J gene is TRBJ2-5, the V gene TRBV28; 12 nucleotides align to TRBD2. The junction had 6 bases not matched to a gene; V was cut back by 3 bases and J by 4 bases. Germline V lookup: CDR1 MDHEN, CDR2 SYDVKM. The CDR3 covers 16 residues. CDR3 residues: CASSFALAGGLETQYF. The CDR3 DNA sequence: TGTGCCAGCAGTTTCGCGCTAGCGGGGGGGCTAGAGACCCAGTACTTC.

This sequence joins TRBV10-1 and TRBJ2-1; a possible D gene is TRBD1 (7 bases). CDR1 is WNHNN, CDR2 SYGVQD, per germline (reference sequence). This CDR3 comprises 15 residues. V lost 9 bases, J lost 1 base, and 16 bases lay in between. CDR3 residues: CARPKQGRSYNEQFF. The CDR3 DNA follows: TGCGCCAGACCCAAACAGGGGAGGTCCTACAATGAGCAGTTCTTC.